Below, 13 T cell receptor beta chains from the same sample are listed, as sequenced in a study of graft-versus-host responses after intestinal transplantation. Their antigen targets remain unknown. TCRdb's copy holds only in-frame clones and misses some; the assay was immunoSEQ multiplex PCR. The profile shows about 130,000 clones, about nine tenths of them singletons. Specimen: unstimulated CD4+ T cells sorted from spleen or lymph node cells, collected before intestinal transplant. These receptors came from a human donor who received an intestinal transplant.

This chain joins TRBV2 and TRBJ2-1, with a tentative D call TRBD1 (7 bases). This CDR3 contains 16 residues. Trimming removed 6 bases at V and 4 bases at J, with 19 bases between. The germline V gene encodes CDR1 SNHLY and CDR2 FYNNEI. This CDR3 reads CASSRTNRGAYNEQFF. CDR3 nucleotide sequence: TGTGCCAGCAGCAGGACTAACAGGGGAGCTTACAATGAGCAGTTCTTC.

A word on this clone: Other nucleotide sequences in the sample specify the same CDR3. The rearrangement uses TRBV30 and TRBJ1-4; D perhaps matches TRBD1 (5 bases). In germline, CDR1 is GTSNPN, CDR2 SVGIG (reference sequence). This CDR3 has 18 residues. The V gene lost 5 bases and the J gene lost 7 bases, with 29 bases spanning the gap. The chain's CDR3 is CAWRPGVLSDLRGEKLFF. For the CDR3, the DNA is TGTGCCTGGCGCCCGGGGGTATTGTCAGACTTGAGGGGTGAAAAACTGTTTTTT.

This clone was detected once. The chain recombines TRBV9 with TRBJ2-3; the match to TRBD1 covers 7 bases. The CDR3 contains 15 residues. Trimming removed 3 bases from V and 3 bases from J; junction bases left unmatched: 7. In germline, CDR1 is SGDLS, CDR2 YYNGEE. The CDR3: CASSAGMTGTDTQYF. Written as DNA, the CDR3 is TGTGCCAGCAGCGCCGGAATGACAGGGACAGATACGCAGTATTTT.

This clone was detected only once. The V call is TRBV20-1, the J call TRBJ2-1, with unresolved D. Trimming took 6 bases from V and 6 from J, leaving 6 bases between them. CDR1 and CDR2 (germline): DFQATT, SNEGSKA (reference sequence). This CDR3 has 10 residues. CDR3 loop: CSAWANEQFF. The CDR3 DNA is TGCAGTGCATGGGCCAATGAGCAGTTCTTC.

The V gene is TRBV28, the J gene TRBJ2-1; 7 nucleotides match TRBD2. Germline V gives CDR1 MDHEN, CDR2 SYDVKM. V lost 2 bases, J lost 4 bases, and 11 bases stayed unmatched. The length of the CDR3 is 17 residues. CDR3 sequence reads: CASSLGAGLAVYNEQFF. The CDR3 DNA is TGTGCCAGCAGTTTAGGTGCTGGGCTAGCGGTATACAATGAGCAGTTCTTC.

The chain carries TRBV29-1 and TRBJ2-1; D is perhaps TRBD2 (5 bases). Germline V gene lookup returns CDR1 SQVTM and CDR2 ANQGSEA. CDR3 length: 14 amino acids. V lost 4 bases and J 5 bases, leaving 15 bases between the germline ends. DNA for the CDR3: TGCAGCGTTGTAGGGAGTTTCCTCAACAATGAGCAGTTCTTC. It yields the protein CSVVGSFLNNEQFF.

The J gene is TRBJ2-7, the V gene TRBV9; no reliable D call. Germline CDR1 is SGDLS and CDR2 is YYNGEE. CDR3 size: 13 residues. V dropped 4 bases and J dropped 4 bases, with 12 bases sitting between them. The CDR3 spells CASSPPDLYEQYF. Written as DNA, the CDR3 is TGTGCCAGCAGCCCCCCGGACCTTTACGAGCAGTACTTC. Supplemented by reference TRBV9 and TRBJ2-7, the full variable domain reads DSGVTQTPKHLITATGQRVTLRCSPRSGDLSVYWYQQSLDQGLQFLIQYYNGEERAKGNILERFSAQQFPDLHSELNLSSLELGDSALYFCASSPPDLYEQYFGPGTRLTVT.

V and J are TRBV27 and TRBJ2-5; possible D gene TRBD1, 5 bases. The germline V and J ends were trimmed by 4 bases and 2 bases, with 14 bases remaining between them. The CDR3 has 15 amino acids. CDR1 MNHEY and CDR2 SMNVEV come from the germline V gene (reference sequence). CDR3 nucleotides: TGTGCCAGCAGTTCCGCAGGGCCTCGGCAAGAGACCCAGTACTTC. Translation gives CASSSAGPRQETQYF.

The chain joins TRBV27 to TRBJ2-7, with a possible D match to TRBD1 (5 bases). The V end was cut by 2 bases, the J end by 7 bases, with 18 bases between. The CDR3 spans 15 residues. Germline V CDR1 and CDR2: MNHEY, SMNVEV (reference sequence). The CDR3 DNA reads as TGTGCCAGCAGTTTAATGGTGGGGCCAGTAGGGGAGCAGTACTTC. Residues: CASSLMVGPVGEQYF.

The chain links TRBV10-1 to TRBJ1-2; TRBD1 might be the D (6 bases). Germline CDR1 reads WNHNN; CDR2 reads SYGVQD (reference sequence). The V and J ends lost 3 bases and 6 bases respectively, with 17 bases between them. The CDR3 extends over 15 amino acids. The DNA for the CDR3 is TGCGCCAGCAGTGACAGGGGTGGCGGGTTAGATGGCTACACCTTC. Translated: CASSDRGGGLDGYTF.

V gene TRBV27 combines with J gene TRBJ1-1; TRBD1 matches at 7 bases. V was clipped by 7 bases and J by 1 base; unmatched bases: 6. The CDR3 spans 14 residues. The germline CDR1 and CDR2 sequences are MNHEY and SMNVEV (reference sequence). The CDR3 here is CASTPRTGNTEAFF. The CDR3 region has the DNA TGTGCCAGCACTCCTAGGACAGGGAACACTGAAGCTTTCTTT.

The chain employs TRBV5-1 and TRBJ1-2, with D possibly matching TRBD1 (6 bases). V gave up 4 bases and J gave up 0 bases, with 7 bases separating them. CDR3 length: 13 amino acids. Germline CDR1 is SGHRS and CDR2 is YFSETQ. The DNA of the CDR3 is TGCGCCAGCAGCCGGGACACTAACTATGGCTACACCTTC. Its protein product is CASSRDTNYGYTF.

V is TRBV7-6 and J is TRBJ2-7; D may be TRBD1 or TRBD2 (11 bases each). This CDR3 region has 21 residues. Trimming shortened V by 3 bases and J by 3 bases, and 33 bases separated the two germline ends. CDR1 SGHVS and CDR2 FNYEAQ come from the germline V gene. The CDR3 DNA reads TGTGCCAGCAGCTTGGGAAACCGGGACAGGGGGTTTGGGACTAGCGGCTACGAGCAGTACTTC. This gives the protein CASSLGNRDRGFGTSGYEQYF.